Sequencing of this T cell receptor (beta chain) was carried out in a study of human T cells and chemical hapten exposure. Turning to the study itself: Among samples, TCR yields varied mainly because of small differences in pooled library volume. Whole-study findings and limits: DPC sensitization produced no change in TCRs with frequency above 1 in 1000.

The time point: healthy volunteer bleed at 2 weeks. Unfractionated whole blood was the source of the extracted total RNA. The germline CDR1 and CDR2 sequences are SQVTM and ANQGSEA. This CDR3 comprises 14 residues. V lost 7 bases to trimming and J lost 12 bases; unmatched junction nucleotides: 14. This clonotype was counted many times. The target antigen is unknown. In the library, unique molecular identifiers were attached to individual cDNA molecules. Authors' processing steps: A per-sample median of about 100,000 TCRs was observed, with counts ranging from about 20,000 to 690,600. TCRdb independently ran MiXCR on the RACE reads; one entry per CDR3 protein. The V and J calls here are based on TCRdb, not the publication. Among 75,000 to 100,000 distinct CDR3 sequences listed, roughly 8% were seen once.

The sample comprised whole blood. The TCR sequence derives from a female donor in good health. Some clones in this sample may be carry-over from other donors' samples. The chain couples TRBV29-1 to TRBJ2-1; 11 bases match TRBD2. The CDR3 DNA sequence: TGCAGCGCGCCTCTTAGCGGGAGGGGAAACGGGCAGTTCTTC. Residues: CSAPLSGRGNGQFF.